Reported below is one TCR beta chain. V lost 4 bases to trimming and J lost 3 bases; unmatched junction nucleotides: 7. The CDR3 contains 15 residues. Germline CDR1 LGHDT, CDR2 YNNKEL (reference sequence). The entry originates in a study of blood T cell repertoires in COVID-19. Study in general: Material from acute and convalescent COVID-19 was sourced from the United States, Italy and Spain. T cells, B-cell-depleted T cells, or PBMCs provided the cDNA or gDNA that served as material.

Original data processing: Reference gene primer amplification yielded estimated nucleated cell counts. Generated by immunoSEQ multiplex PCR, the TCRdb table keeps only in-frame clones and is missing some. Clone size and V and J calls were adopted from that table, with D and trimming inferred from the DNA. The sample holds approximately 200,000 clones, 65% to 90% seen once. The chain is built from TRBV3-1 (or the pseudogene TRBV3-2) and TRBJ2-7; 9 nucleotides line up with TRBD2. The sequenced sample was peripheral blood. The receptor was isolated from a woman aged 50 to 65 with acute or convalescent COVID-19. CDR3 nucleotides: TGTGCCAGCAGCCCGGGGCGGGGGGGCCACTACGAGCAGTACTTC. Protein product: CASSPGRGGHYEQYF.